Reported below is one T cell receptor (beta chain). This specimen belongs to a study of monozygotic twins with inflammatory bowel disease. Blood samples, whole and unsorted for T cells, yielded the isolated total RNA. Germline assignment: CDR1 DFQATT and CDR2 SNEGSKA (reference sequence). The CDR3 totals 13 residues. Reprocessing the 5' RACE reads, TCRdb reports a single entry for every CDR3 protein and omits DNA. The sample yields approximately 330,000 distinct CDR3 sequences, of which the top ten take up around 2%. The sequencing input was blood. The origin of this receptor is a human donor with ulcerative colitis or Crohn's disease, or a healthy co-twin of an affected twin (not recorded which). The gene calls are TRBV20-1 and TRBJ2-7. This CDR3 reads CSADRGLPYEQYF.